The present T cell receptor (beta chain) was sequenced within a study of yellow fever vaccine responses in identical twins. Findings of the study overall: Twins reportedly appeared to share part of their vaccine T cell response while keeping part individual.

V lost 2 bases and J 10 bases, leaving 15 bases between the germline ends. Germline CDR1 MDHEN, CDR2 SYDVKM. The CDR3 covers 15 residues. The table lists this clonotype with a count of one. Its antigen is as yet unknown. TCRdb ran MiXCR on the RT-PCR reads and lists one entry per CDR3 protein. The data contain about 11,000 distinct CDR3 sequences, 65% to 80% of them singletons. This specimen consisted of T cells from blood (PBMCs), unsorted or a sorted subset (not recorded which), obtained before or after yellow fever vaccination (not recorded which). The receptor comes from a young woman who received the yellow fever vaccine. The chain couples TRBV28 to TRBJ1-6; D uncertain. CDR3 loop: CASSLPAVTGSPLHF. Written as DNA, the CDR3 is TGTGCCAGCAGTTTACCCGCCGTGACTGGGTCACCCCTCCACTTT.